This T cell receptor beta chain is drawn from a study of T cell changes during pregnancy in multiple sclerosis. Sequenced by immunoSEQ multiplex PCR; TCRdb stores in-frame clones only, minus some. The data hold roughly 42,000 clones, with about 88% observed a single time. The sample here was CD4+ T cells from peripheral blood mononuclear cells, taken in the second trimester of pregnancy. The sequence was obtained from a female donor with multiple sclerosis, enrolled in a pregnancy study.

The CDR3 nucleotides read TGTGCCAGCAGTGAGTCACAGGGGCGATACTATGGCTACACCTTC. This gives the protein CASSESQGRYYGYTF. The genes are TRBV6-1 and TRBJ1-2, with 7 bases fitting TRBD1. Unmatched junction bases numbered 7, after V lost 3 bases and J lost 3 bases. Germline V gene lookup returns CDR1 MNHNS and CDR2 SASEGT. The CDR3 is made up of 15 amino acids.